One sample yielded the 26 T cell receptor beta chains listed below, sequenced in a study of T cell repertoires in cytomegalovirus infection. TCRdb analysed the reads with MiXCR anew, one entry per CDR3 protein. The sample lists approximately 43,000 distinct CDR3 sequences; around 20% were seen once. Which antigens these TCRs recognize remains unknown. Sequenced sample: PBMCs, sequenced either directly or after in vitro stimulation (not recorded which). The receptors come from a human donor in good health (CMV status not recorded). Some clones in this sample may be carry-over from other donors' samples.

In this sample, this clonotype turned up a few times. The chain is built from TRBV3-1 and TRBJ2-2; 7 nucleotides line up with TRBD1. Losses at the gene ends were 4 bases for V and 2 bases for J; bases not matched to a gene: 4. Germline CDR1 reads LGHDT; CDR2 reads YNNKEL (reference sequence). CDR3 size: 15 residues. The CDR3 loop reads CASSRRDSNTGELFF. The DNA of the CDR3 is TGTGCCAGCAGCCGCCGGGACAGTAACACCGGGGAGCTGTTTTTT.

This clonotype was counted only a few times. CDR3 DNA sequence: TGTGCCAGCAGTACCCTGGGGGAGGGGAAGCAGTACTTC. Translating it yields CASSTLGEGKQYF. J is TRBJ2-7 and V is TRBV28, with 7 bases lining up with TRBD2. After removal of 5 bases from V and 8 bases from J, the junction contained 9 bases not matched to a gene. This CDR3 contains 13 residues. Per germline, CDR1 MDHEN and CDR2 SYDVKM.

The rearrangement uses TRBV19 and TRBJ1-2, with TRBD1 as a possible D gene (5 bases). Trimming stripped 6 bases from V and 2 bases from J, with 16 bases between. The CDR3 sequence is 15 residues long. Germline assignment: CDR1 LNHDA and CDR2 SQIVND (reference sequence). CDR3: CASSPPPTVNYGYTF. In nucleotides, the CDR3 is TGTGCCAGTAGCCCACCCCCGACAGTAAACTATGGCTACACCTTC.

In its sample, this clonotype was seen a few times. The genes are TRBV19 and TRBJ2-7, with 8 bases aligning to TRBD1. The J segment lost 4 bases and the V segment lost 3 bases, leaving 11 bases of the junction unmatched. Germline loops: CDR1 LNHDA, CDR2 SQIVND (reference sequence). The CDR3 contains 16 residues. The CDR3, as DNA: TGTGCCAGTAGTATGAGGTGGGGCGGACAGGGATACGAGCAGTACTTC. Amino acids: CASSMRWGGQGYEQYF.

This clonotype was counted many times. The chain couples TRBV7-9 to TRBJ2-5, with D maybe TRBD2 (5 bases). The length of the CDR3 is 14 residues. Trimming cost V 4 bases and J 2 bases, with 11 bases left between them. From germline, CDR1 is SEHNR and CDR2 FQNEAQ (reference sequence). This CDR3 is CASSSAGKQETQYF. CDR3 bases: TGTGCCAGCAGCTCAGCCGGGAAACAAGAGACCCAGTACTTC. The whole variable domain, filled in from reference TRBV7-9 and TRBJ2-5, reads DTGVSQNPRHKITKRGQNVTFRCDPISEHNRLYWYRQTLGQGPEFLTYFQNEAQLEKSRLLSDRFSAERPKGSFSTLEIQRTEQGDSAMYLCASSSAGKQETQYFGPGTRLLVL.

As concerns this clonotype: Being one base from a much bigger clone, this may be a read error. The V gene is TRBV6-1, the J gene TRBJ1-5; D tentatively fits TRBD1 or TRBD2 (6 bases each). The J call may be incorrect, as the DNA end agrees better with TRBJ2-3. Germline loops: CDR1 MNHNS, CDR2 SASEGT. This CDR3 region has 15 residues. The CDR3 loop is CASSNRVSGNQPQYF. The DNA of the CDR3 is TGTGCCAGCAGTAACAGGGTTAGCGGCAATCAGCCCCAGTATTTT.

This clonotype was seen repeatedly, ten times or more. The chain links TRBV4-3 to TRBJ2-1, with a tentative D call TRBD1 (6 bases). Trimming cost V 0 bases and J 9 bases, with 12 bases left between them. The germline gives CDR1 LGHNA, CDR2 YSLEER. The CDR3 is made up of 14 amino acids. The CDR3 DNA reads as TGCGCCAGCAGCCAAGATGGGCAGGGGAGTGAGCAGTTCTTC. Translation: CASSQDGQGSEQFF.

The CDR3 spells CASSYRPGLAGLHLSYEQYF. The CDR3, as DNA: TGTGCCAGCAGTTACCGTCCGGGACTAGCGGGCCTACACCTCTCCTACGAGCAGTACTTC. The chain links TRBV6-2 or TRBV6-3 to TRBJ2-7; 12 bases are shared with TRBD2. With V trimmed by 2 bases and J by 0 bases, 14 bases remained unmatched. This CDR3 is built from 20 residues. Germline values: CDR1 MNHEY, CDR2 SVGEGT.

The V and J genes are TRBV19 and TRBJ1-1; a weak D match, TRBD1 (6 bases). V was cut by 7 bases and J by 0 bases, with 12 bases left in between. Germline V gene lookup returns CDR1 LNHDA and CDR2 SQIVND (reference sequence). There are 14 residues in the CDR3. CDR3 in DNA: TGTGCCAGTAATAACAGGGCGATGAACACTGAAGCTTTCTTT. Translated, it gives CASNNRAMNTEAFF.

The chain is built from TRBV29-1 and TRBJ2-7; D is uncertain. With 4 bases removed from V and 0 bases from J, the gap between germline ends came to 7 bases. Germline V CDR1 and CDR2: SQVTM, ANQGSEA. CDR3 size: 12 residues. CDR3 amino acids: CSVGVDSYEQYF. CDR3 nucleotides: TGCAGCGTTGGAGTCGACTCCTACGAGCAGTACTTC.

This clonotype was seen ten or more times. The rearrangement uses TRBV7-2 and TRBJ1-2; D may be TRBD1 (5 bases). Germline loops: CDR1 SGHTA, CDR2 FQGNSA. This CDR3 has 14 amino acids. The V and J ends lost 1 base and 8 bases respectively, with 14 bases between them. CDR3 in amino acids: CASSLGLGVGGYTF. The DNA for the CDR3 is TGTGCCAGCAGCTTAGGGTTGGGGGTAGGCGGCTACACCTTC. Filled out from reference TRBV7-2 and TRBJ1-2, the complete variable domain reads GAGVSQSPSNKVTEKGKDVELRCDPISGHTALYWYRQSLGQGLEFLIYFQGNSAPDKSGLPSDRFSAERTGGSVSTLTIQRTQQEDSAVYLCASSLGLGVGGYTFGSGTRLTVV.

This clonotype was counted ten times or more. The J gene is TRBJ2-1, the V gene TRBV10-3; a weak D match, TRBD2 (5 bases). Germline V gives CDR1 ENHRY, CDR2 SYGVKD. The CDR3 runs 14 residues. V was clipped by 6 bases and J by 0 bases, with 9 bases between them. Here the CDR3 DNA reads TGTGCCATCAGCCTGGGAGACTCCTACAATGAGCAGTTCTTC. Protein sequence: CAISLGDSYNEQFF.

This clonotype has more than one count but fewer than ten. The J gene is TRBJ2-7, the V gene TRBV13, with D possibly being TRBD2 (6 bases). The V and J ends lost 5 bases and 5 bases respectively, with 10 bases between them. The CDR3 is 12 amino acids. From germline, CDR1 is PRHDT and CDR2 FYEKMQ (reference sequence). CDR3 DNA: TGTGCCAGCAGCGACGGGACTGACGAGCAGTACTTC. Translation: CASSDGTDEQYF.

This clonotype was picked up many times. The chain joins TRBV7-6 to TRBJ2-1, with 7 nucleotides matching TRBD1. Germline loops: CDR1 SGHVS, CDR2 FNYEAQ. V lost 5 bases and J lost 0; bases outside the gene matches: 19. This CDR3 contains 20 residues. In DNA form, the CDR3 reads TGTGCCAGCAGCCGACATCCAGACAAAACAGGGGAAAGCTCCTACAATGAGCAGTTCTTC. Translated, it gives CASSRHPDKTGESSYNEQFF. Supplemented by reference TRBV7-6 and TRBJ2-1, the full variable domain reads GAGVSQSPRYKVTKRGQDVALRCDPISGHVSLYWYRQALGQGPEFLTYFNYEAQQDKSGLPNDRFSAERPEGSISTLTIQRTEQRDSAMYRCASSRHPDKTGESSYNEQFFGPGTRLTVL.

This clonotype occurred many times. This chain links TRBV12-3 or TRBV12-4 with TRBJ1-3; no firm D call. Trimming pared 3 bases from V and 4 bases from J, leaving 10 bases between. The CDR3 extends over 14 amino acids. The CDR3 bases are TGTGCCAGCAGTTTTGAAGGGATCGGAAACACCATATATTTT. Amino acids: CASSFEGIGNTIYF.

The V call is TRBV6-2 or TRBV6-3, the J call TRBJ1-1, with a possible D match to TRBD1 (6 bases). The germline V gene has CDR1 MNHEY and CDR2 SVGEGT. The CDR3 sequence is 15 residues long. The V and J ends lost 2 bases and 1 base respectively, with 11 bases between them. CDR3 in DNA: TGTGCCAGCAGTTACGGGGGGGCGGGGAACACTGAAGCTTTCTTT. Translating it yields CASSYGGAGNTEAFF.

CDR3 coding DNA: TGCGCCAGCAGCCAGACTAGCGGGAGGGCCGACGAGCAGTTCTTC. The encoded protein is CASSQTSGRADEQFF. The chain is built from TRBV5-1 and TRBJ2-1; the match to TRBD2 covers 14 bases. CDR1 and CDR2 (germline): SGHRS, YFSETQ. CDR3 size: 15 residues. Trimming removed 4 bases from V and 10 bases from J; junction bases left unmatched: 7. Full variable domain (outside the CDR3, taken from reference TRBV5-1 and TRBJ2-1): KAGVTQTPRYLIKTRGQQVTLSCSPISGHRSVSWYQQTPGQGLQFLFEYFSETQRNKGNFPGRFSGRQFSNSRSEMNVSTLELGDSALYLCASSQTSGRADEQFFGPGTRLTVL.

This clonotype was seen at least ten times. CDR3 nucleotides: TGTGCCAGCAGGCGGAGGTGGGGGACTAGCGGGGGGCAAGAGACCCAGTACTTC. Its protein product is CASRRRWGTSGGQETQYF. The J gene is TRBJ2-5, the V gene TRBV2; 15 nucleotides match TRBD2. After removal of 6 bases from V and 2 bases from J, the junction contained 10 bases not matched to a gene. The V gene's germline CDR1 is SNHLY and CDR2 FYNNEI. CDR3 length: 18 residues.

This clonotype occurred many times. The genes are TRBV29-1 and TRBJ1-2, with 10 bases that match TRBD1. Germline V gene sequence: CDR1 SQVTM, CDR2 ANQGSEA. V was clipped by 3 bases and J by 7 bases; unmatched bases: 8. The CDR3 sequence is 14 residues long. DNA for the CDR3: TGCAGCGTTGAGGGATCGACAGGGGGCTTTGGCTACACCTTC. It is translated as CSVEGSTGGFGYTF.

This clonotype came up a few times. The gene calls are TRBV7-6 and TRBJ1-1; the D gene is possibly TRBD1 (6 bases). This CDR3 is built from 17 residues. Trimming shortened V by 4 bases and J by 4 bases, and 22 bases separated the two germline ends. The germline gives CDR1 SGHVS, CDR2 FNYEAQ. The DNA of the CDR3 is TGTGCCAGCAGCTCCTTTAGGGGCCCACAGGGACGCACTGAAGCTTTCTTT. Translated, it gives CASSSFRGPQGRTEAFF. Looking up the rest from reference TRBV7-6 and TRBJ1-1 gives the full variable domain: GAGVSQSPRYKVTKRGQDVALRCDPISGHVSLYWYRQALGQGPEFLTYFNYEAQQDKSGLPNDRFSAERPEGSISTLTIQRTEQRDSAMYRCASSSFRGPQGRTEAFFGQGTRLTVV.

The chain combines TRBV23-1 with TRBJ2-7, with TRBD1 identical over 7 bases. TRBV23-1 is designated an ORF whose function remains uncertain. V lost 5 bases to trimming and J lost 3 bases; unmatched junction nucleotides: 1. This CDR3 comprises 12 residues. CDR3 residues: CASSGDSYEQYF. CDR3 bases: TGCGCCAGCAGTGGGGACAGCTACGAGCAGTACTTC.

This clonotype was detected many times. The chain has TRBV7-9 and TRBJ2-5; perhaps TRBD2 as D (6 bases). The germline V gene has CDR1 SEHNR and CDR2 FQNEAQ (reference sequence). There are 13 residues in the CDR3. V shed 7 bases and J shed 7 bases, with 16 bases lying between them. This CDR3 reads CASNWRADGTQYF. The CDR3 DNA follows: TGTGCCAGCAACTGGAGGGCCGATGGGACCCAGTACTTC.

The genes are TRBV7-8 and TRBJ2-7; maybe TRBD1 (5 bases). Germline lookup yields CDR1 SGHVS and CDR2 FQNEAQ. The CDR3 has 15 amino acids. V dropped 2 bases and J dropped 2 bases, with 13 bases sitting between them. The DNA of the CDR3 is TGTGCCAGCAGCTTACCCACAGGAGTACCCTACGAGCAGTACTTC. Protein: CASSLPTGVPYEQYF.

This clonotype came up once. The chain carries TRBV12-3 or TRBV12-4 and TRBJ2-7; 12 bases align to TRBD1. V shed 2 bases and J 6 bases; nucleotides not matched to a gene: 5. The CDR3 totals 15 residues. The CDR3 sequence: CASSLRGTGGFEQYF. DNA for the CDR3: TGTGCCAGCAGTTTACGAGGGACAGGGGGCTTCGAGCAGTACTTC.

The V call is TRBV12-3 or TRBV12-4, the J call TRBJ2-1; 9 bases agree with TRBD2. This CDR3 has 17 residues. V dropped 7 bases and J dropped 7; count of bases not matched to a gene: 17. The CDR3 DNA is TGTGCCAGCACCCCCCGGGCGGGGGGGGGCCCAATAAATGAGCAGTTCTTC. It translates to CASTPRAGGGPINEQFF.

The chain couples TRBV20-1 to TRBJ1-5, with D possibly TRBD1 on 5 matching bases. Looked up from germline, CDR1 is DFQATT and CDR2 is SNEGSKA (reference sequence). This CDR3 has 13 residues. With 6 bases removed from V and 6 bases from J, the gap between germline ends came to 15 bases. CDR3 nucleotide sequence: TGCAGTGCCTCGGGGGGGAGCGGTCAGCCCCAGCATTTT. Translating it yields CSASGGSGQPQHF.